A selection of T cell receptor beta chains follows, all from one sample in a study of cytomegalovirus exposure and HLA in healthy donors. Clones were sequenced by immunoSEQ multiplex PCR, and TCRdb holds only the in-frame ones, with some missing. The data show under 250,000 clones, roughly 84% seen once. Specimen: PBMCs. These receptors were collected from a man between 45 and 60 years old in good health and CMV-seronegative. Each CDR3 is given with its conserved first and last residue. Fields, in order: J gene, clone size, D gene, V gene, CDR3 protein, CDR3 DNA. D genes are given only for firm matches. Not every row has a clone size; where given, it reads once, few, many or a size class.

>TRBJ1-2|.|.|TRBV7-9
CASSLAQAFYTF
TGTGCCAGCAGCTTAGCGCAGGCTTTTTACACCTTC
>TRBJ1-1|once|TRBD1|TRBV9
CVSSVVGTGDTEAFF
TGTGTCAGCAGCGTAGTAGGGACAGGGGACACTGAAGCTTTCTTT
>TRBJ2-3|.|.|TRBV19
CASSIMAGTDTQYF
TGTGCCAGTAGTATAATGGCGGGGACGGATACGCAGTATTTT
>TRBJ1-2|.|TRBD1|TRBV6-1
CASSEWDGGQGVNGYTF
TGTGCCAGCAGTGAATGGGACGGGGGACAGGGGGTAAATGGCTACACCTTC
>TRBJ1-3|once|.|TRBV7-3
CASSLEAGSGNTIYF
TGTGCCAGCAGCCTGGAAGCGGGCTCTGGAAACACCATATATTTT
>TRBJ1-1|.|TRBD1|TRBV9
CASSETGGSPEAFF
TGTGCCAGCAGCGAAACAGGGGGCAGTCCTGAAGCTTTCTTT
>TRBJ1-5|once|.|TRBV7-9
CASSFGVSNQPQHF
TGTGCCAGCAGCTTCGGGGTTAGCAATCAGCCCCAGCATTTT
>TRBJ2-5|.|.|TRBV29-1
CSAPGLSTQYF
TGCAGCGCCCCAGGACTTTCGACCCAGTACTTC
>TRBJ2-3|.|.|TRBV6-6
CASSREGGDTDTQYF
TGTGCCAGCAGTCGTGAGGGGGGGGACACAGATACGCAGTATTTT
>TRBJ2-7|.|TRBD1|TRBV28
CASSFFRGTGITYEQYF
TGTGCCAGCAGTTTTTTCCGGGGGACAGGGATCACCTACGAGCAGTACTTC
>TRBJ2-3|.|TRBD2|TRBV28
CASSGGRITDTQYF
TGTGCCAGCAGTGGCGGGAGGATCACAGATACGCAGTATTTT
>TRBJ2-7|.|TRBD1|TRBV19
CASSIPGGTSYEQYF
TGTGCCAGTAGTATCCCAGGGGGTACCTCCTACGAGCAGTACTTC
>TRBJ1-5|.|.|TRBV21-1
CASSKVDRGGNQPQHF
TGTGCCAGCAGCAAAGTTGACAGGGGAGGGAATCAGCCCCAGCATTTT
>TRBJ2-2|few|.|TRBV4-1
CASSQDGRGGRGTGELFF
TGCGCCAGCAGCCAAGATGGAAGAGGGGGACGAGGCACCGGGGAGCTGTTTTTT
>TRBJ1-1|.|.|TRBV28
CASSLFTRSTEAFF
TGTGCCAGCAGTTTATTTACAAGAAGCACTGAAGCTTTCTTT
>TRBJ2-5|.|.|TRBV6-5
CASSDGQRQETQYF
TGTGCCAGCAGTGACGGACAGCGGCAAGAGACCCAGTACTTC
>TRBJ1-2|.|TRBD1|TRBV6-1
CANSDRDGYTF
TGTGCCAACAGCGACAGGGATGGCTACACCTTC
>TRBJ2-1|.|TRBD2|TRBV30
CAWEREGREQFF
TGTGCCTGGGAGCGGGAGGGCCGTGAGCAGTTCTTC
>TRBJ2-1|.|TRBD1|TRBV29-1
CSVAVLGQGTDEQFF
TGCAGCGTTGCAGTACTGGGACAGGGAACGGATGAGCAGTTCTTC
>TRBJ1-5|.|TRBD1|TRBV6-1
CASSENRGGQPQHF
TGTGCCAGCAGTGAGAACAGGGGGGGTCAGCCCCAGCATTTT
>TRBJ2-1|.|TRBD2|TRBV5-1
CASSLYGRAPYNEQFF
TGCGCCAGCAGCTTGTACGGGAGGGCCCCCTACAATGAGCAGTTCTTC
>TRBJ2-7|.|TRBD1|TRBV7-9
CASSLGGTGRTRTYEQYF
TGTGCCAGCAGCTTAGGAGGGACAGGCCGTACACGTACCTACGAGCAGTACTTC
>TRBJ2-1|.|TRBD2|TRBV6-4
CASSEGRGLGGEQFF
TGTGCCAGCAGTGAGGGGCGGGGATTGGGGGGGGAGCAGTTCTTC
>TRBJ2-7|.|.|TRBV28
CASSFRDRRGHEQYF
TGTGCCAGCAGTTTCCGGGATCGCAGAGGCCACGAGCAGTACTTC
>TRBJ2-6|.|.|TRBV5-1
CASSPGSGANVLTF
TGCGCCAGCAGCCCGGGGTCCGGGGCCAACGTCCTGACTTTC
>TRBJ1-1|few|TRBD1|TRBV28
CASSYDRGRITEAFF
TGTGCCAGCAGTTACGACAGGGGAAGGATCACTGAAGCTTTCTTT
>TRBJ2-3|.|.|TRBV7-9
CASSRGITGLGTQYF
TGTGCCAGCAGCCGGGGAATAACAGGGCTCGGGACGCAGTATTTT
>TRBJ2-2|.|TRBD2|TRBV5-1
CASSPPGLAGSGGTGELFF
TGCGCCAGCAGCCCACCGGGACTAGCGGGAAGTGGAGGCACCGGGGAGCTGTTTTTT
>TRBJ2-5|.|.|TRBV9
CASSVGVGGQETQYF
TGTGCCAGCAGCGTAGGGGTGGGGGGCCAAGAGACCCAGTACTTC
>TRBJ2-5|few|TRBD1|TRBV6-1
CASSENQGAKRQETQYF
TGTGCCAGCAGTGAGAATCAGGGGGCGAAACGGCAAGAGACCCAGTACTTC
>TRBJ1-1|.|TRBD1|TRBV9
CASSVRPGQVEAFF
TGTGCCAGCAGCGTTCGCCCGGGACAGGTTGAAGCTTTCTTT
>TRBJ2-1|.|TRBD2|TRBV7-3
CASSTSGRNYNEQFF
TGTGCCAGCAGCACTAGCGGGAGGAACTACAATGAGCAGTTCTTC
>TRBJ2-2|.|.|TRBV29-1
CSVEGRSGELFF
TGCAGCGTTGAAGGGAGATCCGGGGAGCTGTTTTTT
>TRBJ1-4|.|.|TRBV18
CASSPTWGRGNEKLFF
TGTGCCAGCTCACCGACGTGGGGCAGGGGAAACGAAAAACTGTTTTTT
>TRBJ1-2|.|.|TRBV28
CASSIEQGAGYGYTF
TGTGCCAGCAGTATAGAACAGGGAGCAGGCTATGGCTACACCTTC
>TRBJ2-1|.|TRBD2|TRBV5-1
CASSLVGLVSHEQFF
TGCGCCAGCAGCTTGGTTGGACTAGTATCGCATGAGCAGTTCTTC
>TRBJ2-1|.|.|TRBV7-9
CASSSPSNSYNEQFF
TGTGCCAGCAGCTCGCCCAGTAACTCCTACAATGAGCAGTTCTTC
>TRBJ2-1|few|TRBD2|TRBV29-1
CSVGTGTSGYNEQFF
TGCAGCGTTGGGACCGGGACTAGCGGCTACAATGAGCAGTTCTTC
>TRBJ1-4|.|.|TRBV5-1
CASSLVAGGFNEKLFF
TGCGCCAGCAGCTTGGTGGCAGGAGGTTTTAATGAAAAACTGTTTTTT
>TRBJ2-3|.|.|TRBV15
CATSRVAVYTDTQYF
TGTGCCACCAGCAGAGTGGCAGTATACACAGATACGCAGTATTTT
>TRBJ2-1|once|TRBD2|TRBV4-2
CASSQDGSGRNNEQFF
TGTGCCAGCAGCCAAGATGGTAGCGGGAGGAACAATGAGCAGTTCTTC
>TRBJ2-1|.|.|TRBV6-1
CASSEIQGTPYNEQFF
TGTGCCAGCAGTGAAATTCAGGGGACCCCCTACAATGAGCAGTTCTTC
>TRBJ1-1|.|.|TRBV12-2
CATHRVDNHTEAFF
TGTGCAACTCATCGGGTGGACAATCACACTGAAGCTTTCTTT
>TRBJ1-1|.|TRBD1|TRBV6-5
CASSYRGQGGMRAFF
TGTGCCAGCAGTTACCGGGGACAGGGGGGAATGCGGGCTTTCTTT
>TRBJ1-5|.|.|TRBV28
CASWGGASNQPQHF
TGTGCCAGCTGGGGGGGGGCTAGCAATCAGCCCCAGCATTTT
>TRBJ2-2|.|.|TRBV9
CASSASDRNTGELFF
TGTGCCAGCAGCGCATCCGACAGGAACACCGGGGAGCTGTTTTTT
>TRBJ2-7|.|.|TRBV7-9
CASSPEYEQYF
TGTGCCAGCAGCCCCGAGTACGAGCAGTACTTC
>TRBJ2-2|.|.|TRBV7-9
CASSLFPGDYTGELFF
TGTGCCAGCAGCTTATTCCCAGGGGATTACACCGGGGAGCTGTTTTTT
>TRBJ2-6|.|.|TRBV5-4
CASSFRQSGANVLTF
TGTGCCAGCAGCTTTAGACAGTCTGGGGCCAACGTCCTGACTTTC